Described below is a single T cell receptor beta chain sequence and its context. Its antigen is not identified. This entry comes from a study of T cell repertoires in cytomegalovirus infection. TCRdb called the reads again in MiXCR, with one record for every CDR3 protein. Of hundreds of thousands of distinct CDR3 sequences listed, 29% were seen once; the top ten hold about 19%. CDR1 is ENHRY, CDR2 SYGVKD, per germline. V was shortened by 6 bases and J by 2 bases, with 11 bases between the two germline ends. The CDR3 contains 13 residues. The TCR sequence derives from a human donor in good health (CMV status not recorded). Some clones in this sample may be carry-over from other donors' samples. The starting material was cultured PBMCs, obtained from culture after CMV antigen stimulation. This chain joins TRBV10-3 and TRBJ2-7, with D unclear. CDR3 in DNA: TGTGCCATCAGACCCGACTGGGCCTACGAGCAGTACTTC. Translation gives CAIRPDWAYEQYF.